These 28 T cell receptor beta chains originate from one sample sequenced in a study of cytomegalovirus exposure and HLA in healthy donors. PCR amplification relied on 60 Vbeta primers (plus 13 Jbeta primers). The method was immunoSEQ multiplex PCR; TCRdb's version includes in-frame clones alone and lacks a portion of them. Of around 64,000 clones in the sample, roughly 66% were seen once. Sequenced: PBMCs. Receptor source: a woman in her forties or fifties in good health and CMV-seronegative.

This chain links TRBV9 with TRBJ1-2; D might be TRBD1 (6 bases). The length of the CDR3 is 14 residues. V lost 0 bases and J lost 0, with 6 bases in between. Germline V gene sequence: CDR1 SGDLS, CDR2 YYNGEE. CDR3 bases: TGTGCCAGCAGCGTAGGGACAGCTAACTATGGCTACACCTTC. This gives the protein CASSVGTANYGYTF.

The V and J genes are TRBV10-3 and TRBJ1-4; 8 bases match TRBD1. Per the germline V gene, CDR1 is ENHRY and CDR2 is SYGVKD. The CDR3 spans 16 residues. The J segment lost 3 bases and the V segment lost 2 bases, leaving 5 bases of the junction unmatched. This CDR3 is CAISEPTGGANEKLFF. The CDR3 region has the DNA TGTGCCATCAGTGAGCCCACAGGGGGAGCTAATGAAAAACTGTTTTTT.

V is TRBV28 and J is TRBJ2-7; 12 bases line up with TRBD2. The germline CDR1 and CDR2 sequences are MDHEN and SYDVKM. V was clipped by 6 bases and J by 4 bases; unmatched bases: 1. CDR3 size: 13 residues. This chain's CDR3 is CASRTSGSYEQYF. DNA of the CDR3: TGTGCCAGCAGGACTAGCGGGAGTTACGAGCAGTACTTC.

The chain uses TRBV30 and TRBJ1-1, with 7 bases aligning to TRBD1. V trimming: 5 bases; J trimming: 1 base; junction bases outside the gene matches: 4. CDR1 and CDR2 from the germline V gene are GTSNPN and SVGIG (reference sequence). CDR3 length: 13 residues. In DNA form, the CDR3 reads TGTGCCTGGGGGACAGTGAGGAACACTGAAGCTTTCTTT. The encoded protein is CAWGTVRNTEAFF.

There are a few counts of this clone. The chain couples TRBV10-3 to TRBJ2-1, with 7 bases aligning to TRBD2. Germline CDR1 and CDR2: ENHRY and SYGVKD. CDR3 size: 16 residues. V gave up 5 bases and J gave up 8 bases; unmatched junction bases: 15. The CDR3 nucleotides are TGTGCCATCAGTTCGGGGGAGGGAAGGAGTAGTGATGAGCAGTTCTTC. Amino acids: CAISSGEGRSSDEQFF.

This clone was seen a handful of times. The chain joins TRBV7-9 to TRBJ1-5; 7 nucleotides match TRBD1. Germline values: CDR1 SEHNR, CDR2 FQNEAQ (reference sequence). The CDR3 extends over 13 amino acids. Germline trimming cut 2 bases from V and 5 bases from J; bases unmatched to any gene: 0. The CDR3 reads CASSLQGDQPQHF. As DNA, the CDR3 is TGTGCCAGCAGCTTACAGGGGGATCAGCCCCAGCATTTT.

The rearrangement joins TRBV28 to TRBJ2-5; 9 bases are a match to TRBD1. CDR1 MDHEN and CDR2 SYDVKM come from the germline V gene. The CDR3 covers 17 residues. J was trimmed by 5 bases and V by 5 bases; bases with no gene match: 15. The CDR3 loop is CASSLETGGTWRETQYF. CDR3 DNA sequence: TGTGCCAGCAGTCTCGAAACAGGGGGCACCTGGAGGGAGACCCAGTACTTC.

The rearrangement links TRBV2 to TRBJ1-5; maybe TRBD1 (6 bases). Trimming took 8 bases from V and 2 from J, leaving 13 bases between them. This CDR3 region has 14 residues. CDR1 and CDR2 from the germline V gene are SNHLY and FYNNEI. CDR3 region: CASSGTIRNQPQHF. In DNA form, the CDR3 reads TGTGCCAGCTCCGGGACAATCCGCAATCAGCCCCAGCATTTT.

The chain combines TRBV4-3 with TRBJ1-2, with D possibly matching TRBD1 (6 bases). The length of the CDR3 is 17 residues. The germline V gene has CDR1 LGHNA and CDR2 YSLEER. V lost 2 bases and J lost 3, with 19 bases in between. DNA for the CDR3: TGCGCCAGCAGCCAATGGCACGACAGGACCTCTGACTATGGCTACACCTTC. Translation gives CASSQWHDRTSDYGYTF.

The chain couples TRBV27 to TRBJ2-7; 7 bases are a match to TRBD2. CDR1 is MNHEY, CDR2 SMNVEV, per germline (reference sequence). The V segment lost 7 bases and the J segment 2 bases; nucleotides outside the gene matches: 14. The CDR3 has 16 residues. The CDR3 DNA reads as TGTGCCAGCACCCCCCTGAGGGGAGGGTTGGCCTACGAGCAGTACTTC. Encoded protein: CASTPLRGGLAYEQYF.

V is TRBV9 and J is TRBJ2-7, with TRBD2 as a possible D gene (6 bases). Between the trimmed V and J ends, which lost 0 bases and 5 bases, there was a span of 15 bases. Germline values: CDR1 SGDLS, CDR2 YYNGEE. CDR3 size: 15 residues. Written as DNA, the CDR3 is TGTGCCAGCAGCGTAGCCCCCCTAGCGTCCCACGAGCAGTACTTC. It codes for CASSVAPLASHEQYF.

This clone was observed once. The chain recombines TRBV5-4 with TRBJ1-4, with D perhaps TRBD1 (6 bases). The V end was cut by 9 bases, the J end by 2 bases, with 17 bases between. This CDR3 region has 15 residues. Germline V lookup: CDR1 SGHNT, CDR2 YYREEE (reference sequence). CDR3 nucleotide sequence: TGTGCCACAAGAAACGGGGGGGCCACTAATGAAAAACTGTTTTTT. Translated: CATRNGGATNEKLFF.

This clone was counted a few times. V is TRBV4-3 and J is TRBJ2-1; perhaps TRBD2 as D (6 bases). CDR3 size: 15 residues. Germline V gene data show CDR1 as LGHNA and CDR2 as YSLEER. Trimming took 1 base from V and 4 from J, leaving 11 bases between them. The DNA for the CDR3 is TGCGCCAGCAGCCAAGTGGGACTTCCTTACAATGAGCAGTTCTTC. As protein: CASSQVGLPYNEQFF.

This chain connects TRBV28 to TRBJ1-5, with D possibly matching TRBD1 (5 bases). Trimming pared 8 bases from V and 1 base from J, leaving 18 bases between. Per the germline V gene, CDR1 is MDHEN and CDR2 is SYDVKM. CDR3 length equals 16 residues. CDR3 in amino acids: CASLSGARGSNQPQHF. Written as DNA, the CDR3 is TGTGCCAGCTTGTCCGGGGCGCGGGGGAGCAATCAGCCCCAGCATTTT. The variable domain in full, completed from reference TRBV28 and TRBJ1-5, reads DVKVTQSSRYLVKRTGEKVFLECVQDMDHENMFWYRQDPGLGLRLIYFSYDVKMKEKGDIPEGYSVSREKKERFSLILESASTNQTSMYLCASLSGARGSNQPQHFGDGTRLSIL.

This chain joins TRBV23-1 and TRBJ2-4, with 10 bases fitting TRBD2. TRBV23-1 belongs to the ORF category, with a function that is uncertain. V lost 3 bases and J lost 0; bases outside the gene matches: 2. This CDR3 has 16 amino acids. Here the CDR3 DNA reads TGCGCCAGCAGTCACAGACTAGCGGGAGCCAAAAACATTCAGTACTTC. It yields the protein CASSHRLAGAKNIQYF.

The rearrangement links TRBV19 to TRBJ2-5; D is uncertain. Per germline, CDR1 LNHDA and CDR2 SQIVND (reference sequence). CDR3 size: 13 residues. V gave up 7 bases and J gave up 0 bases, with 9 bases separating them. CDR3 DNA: TGTGCCAGTAATCCTAGGTACCAAGAGACCCAGTACTTC. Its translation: CASNPRYQETQYF.

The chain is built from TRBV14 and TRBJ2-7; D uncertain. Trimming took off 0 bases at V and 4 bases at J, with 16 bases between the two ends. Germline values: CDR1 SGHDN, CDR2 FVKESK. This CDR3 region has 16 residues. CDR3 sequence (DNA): TGTGCCAGCAGCCAAGATTATAACAGCTTCGGATACGAGCAGTACTTC. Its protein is CASSQDYNSFGYEQYF.

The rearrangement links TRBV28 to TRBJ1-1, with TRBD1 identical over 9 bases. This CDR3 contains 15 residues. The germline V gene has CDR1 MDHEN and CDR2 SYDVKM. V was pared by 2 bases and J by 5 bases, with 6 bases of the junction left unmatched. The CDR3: CASSLNRGLFTEAFF. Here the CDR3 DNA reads TGTGCCAGCAGTTTAAACAGGGGGCTTTTTACTGAAGCTTTCTTT.

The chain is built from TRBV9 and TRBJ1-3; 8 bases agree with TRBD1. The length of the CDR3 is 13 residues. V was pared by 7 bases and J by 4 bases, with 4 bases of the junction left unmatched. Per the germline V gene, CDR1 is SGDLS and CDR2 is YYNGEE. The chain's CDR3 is CASGRGRGNTIYF. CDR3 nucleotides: TGTGCCAGCGGCAGGGGGCGAGGAAACACCATATATTTT.

CDR3 loop: CASSYSGWAAGKNTEAFF. CDR3 sequence (DNA): TGTGCCAGCAGCTATTCTGGGTGGGCTGCGGGGAAGAACACTGAAGCTTTCTTT. The genes are TRBV28 and TRBJ1-1; D ambiguous. Trimming pared 6 bases from V and 1 base from J, leaving 24 bases between. This CDR3 region has 18 residues. The germline CDR1 and CDR2 sequences are MDHEN and SYDVKM.

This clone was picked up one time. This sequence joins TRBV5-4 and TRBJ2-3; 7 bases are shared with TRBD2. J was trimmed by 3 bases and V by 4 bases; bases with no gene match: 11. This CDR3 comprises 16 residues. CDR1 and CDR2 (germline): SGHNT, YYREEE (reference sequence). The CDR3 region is CASSPPAGRTTDTQYF. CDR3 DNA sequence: TGTGCCAGCAGCCCCCCAGCGGGACGGACTACAGATACGCAGTATTTT.

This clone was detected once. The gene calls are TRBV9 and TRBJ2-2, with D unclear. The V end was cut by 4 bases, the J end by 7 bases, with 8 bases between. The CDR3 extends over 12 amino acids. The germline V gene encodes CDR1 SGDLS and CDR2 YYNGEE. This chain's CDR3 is CASSLSHGELFF. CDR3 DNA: TGTGCCAGCAGCTTGTCCCACGGGGAGCTGTTTTTT. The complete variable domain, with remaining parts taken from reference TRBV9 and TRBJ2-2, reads DSGVTQTPKHLITATGQRVTLRCSPRSGDLSVYWYQQSLDQGLQFLIQYYNGEERAKGNILERFSAQQFPDLHSELNLSSLELGDSALYFCASSLSHGELFFGEGSRLTVL.

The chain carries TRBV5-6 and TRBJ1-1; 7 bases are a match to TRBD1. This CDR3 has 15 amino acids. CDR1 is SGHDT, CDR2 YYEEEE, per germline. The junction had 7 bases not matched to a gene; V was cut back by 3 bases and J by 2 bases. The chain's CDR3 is CASSWRQGGNTEAFF. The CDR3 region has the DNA TGTGCCAGCAGCTGGCGCCAGGGGGGCAACACTGAAGCTTTCTTT. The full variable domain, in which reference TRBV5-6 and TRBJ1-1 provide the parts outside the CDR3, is DAGVTQSPTHLIKTRGQQVTLRCSPKSGHDTVSWYQQALGQGPQFIFQYYEEEERQRGNFPDRFSGHQFPNYSSELNVNALLLGDSALYLCASSWRQGGNTEAFFGQGTRLTVV.

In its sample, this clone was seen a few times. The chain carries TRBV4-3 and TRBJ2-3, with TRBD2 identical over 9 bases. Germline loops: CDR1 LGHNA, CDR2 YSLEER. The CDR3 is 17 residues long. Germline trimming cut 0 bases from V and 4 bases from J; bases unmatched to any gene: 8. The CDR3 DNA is TGCGCCAGCAGCCAAGATCCAACTAGCGGGTCGGCAGATACGCAGTATTTT. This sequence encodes CASSQDPTSGSADTQYF.

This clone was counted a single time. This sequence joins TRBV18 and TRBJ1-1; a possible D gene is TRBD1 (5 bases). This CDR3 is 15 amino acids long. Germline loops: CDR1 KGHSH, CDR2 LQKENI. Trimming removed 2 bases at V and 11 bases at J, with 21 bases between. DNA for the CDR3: TGTGCCAGCTCACCAGAATTAGGCAGGGTCTTCGGGGCTTTCTTT. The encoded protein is CASSPELGRVFGAFF.

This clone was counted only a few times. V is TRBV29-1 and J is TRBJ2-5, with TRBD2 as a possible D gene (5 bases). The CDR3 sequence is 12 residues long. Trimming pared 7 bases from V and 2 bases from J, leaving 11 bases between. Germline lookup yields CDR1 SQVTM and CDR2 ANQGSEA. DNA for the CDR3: TGCAGCGGCGGTACTAGTCAAGAGACCCAGTACTTC. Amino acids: CSGGTSQETQYF. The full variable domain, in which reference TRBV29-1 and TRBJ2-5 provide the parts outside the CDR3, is SAVISQKPSRDICQRGTSLTIQCQVDSQVTMMFWYRQQPGQSLTLIATANQGSEATYESGFVIDKFPISRPNLTFSTLTVSNMSPEDSSIYLCSGGTSQETQYFGPGTRLLVL.

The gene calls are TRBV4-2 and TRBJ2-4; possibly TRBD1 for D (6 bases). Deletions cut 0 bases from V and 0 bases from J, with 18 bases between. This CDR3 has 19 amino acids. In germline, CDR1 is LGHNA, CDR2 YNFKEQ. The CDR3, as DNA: TGTGCCAGCAGCCAAGAAGCGACAGGCATGACCCTAGCCAAAAACATTCAGTACTTC. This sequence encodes CASSQEATGMTLAKNIQYF.

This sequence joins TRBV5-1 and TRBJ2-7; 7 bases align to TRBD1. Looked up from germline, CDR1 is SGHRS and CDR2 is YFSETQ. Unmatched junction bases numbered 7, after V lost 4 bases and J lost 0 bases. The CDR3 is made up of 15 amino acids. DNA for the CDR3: TGCGCCAGCAGCCCGTGGGGACAGTCCTCCTACGAGCAGTACTTC. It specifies CASSPWGQSSYEQYF.